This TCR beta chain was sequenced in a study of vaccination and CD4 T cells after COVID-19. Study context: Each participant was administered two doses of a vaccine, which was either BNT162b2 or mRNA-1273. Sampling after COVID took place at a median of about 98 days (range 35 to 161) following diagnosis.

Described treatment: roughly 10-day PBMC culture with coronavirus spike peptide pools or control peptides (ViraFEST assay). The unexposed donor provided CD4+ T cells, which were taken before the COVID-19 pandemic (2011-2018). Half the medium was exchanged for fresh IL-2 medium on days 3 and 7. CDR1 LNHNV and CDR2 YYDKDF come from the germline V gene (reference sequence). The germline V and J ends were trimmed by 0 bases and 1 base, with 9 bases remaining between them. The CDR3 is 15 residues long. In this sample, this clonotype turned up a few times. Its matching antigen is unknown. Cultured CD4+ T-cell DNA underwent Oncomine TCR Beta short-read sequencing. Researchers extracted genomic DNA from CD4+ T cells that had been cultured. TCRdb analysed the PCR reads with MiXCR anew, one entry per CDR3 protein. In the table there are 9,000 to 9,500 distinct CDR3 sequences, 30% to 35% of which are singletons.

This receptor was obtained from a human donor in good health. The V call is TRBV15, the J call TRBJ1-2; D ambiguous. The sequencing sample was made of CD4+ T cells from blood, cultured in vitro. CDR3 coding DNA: TGTGCCACCAGCAGAGACCTAATCAGTAACTATGGCTACACCTTC. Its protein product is CATSRDLISNYGYTF.